The 18 T cell receptor beta chains given below trace back to one sample, sequenced in a study of long-term antiretroviral therapy in people with HIV. The authors ran the immunoSEQ assay, v3.0, at survey level. Clones were sequenced by immunoSEQ multiplex PCR, and TCRdb holds only the in-frame ones, with some missing. The table records 28,000 or so clones, 80% to 90% of them present only once. The sample was unsorted PBMCs, taken 0.8 years before starting antiretroviral therapy. The source of these receptors is a man between 18 and 35 years old with HIV.

V and J are TRBV4-3 and TRBJ2-3; TRBD2 matches at 8 bases. V trimming: 3 bases; J trimming: 4 bases; junction bases outside the gene matches: 6. Germline V gives CDR1 LGHNA, CDR2 YSLEER. The CDR3 totals 15 residues. The CDR3 sequence is CASSHYSGEADTQYF. CDR3 DNA: TGCGCCAGCAGCCACTATAGCGGGGAAGCAGATACGCAGTATTTT.

The chain couples TRBV7-6 to TRBJ1-5; a weak D match, TRBD1 (5 bases). V lost 1 base to trimming and J lost 10 bases, with 11 bases between them. Looked up from germline, CDR1 is SGHVS and CDR2 is FNYEAQ. The CDR3 has 13 amino acids. The CDR3 here is CASSLGGREPQHF. CDR3 nucleotides: TGTGCCAGCAGCTTAGGGGGACGCGAACCCCAGCATTTT. Looking up the rest from reference TRBV7-6 and TRBJ1-5 gives the full variable domain: GAGVSQSPRYKVTKRGQDVALRCDPISGHVSLYWYRQALGQGPEFLTYFNYEAQQDKSGLPNDRFSAERPEGSISTLTIQRTEQRDSAMYRCASSLGGREPQHFGDGTRLSIL.

In this sample, this clone turned up once. The V gene is TRBV6-5, the J gene TRBJ1-2; D perhaps matches TRBD1 (6 bases). The CDR3 is 15 residues long. CDR1 and CDR2 (germline): MNHEY, SVGAGI. The germline V and J ends were trimmed by 2 bases and 4 bases, with 14 bases remaining between them. The chain's CDR3 is CASSYGRGRFYGYTF. In DNA, the CDR3 is TGTGCCAGCAGTTACGGTAGGGGGAGGTTCTATGGCTACACCTTC.

Comment on this clone: A far larger clone is just one base off, so this is likely a read error. The genes are TRBV5-6 and TRBJ1-1, with D maybe TRBD1 (5 bases). Germline CDR1 is SGHDT and CDR2 is YYEEEE. The CDR3 is 12 amino acids. V lost 5 bases to trimming and J lost 1 base, with 6 bases between them. The DNA for the CDR3 is TGTGCCAGCAGGGGGGGGAACACTGAAGCTTTCTTT. Protein: CASRGGNTEAFF.

This clone was counted a few times. The chain is built from TRBV4-1 and TRBJ2-7; D is perhaps TRBD2 (5 bases). Trimming stripped 1 base from V and 3 bases from J, with 13 bases between. CDR1 and CDR2 (germline): MGHRA, YSYEKL. CDR3 length equals 15 residues. CDR3 sequence reads: CASSQVPSEDYEQYF. CDR3 DNA sequence: TGCGCCAGCAGCCAAGTACCCTCGGAGGACTACGAGCAGTACTTC.

The chain couples TRBV7-2 to TRBJ1-5, with D uncertain. Germline values: CDR1 SGHTA, CDR2 FQGNSA. The ends were cut back, 1 base at V and 0 bases at J, with 7 bases in the middle. This CDR3 contains 15 residues. The CDR3 nucleotides read TGTGCCAGCAGCTTAGGCGGGGATAGCAATCAGCCCCAGCATTTT. Protein sequence: CASSLGGDSNQPQHF.

This clone was counted once. The chain employs TRBV5-4 and TRBJ2-3, with D unclear. Trimming left V 2 bases short and J 0 bases short, with 10 bases between. Germline CDR1 and CDR2: SGHNT and YYREEE (reference sequence). The CDR3 covers 15 residues. The CDR3 here is CASSLPSQSTDTQYF. CDR3 nucleotides: TGTGCCAGCAGCTTACCGAGTCAGAGCACAGATACGCAGTATTTT.

The chain employs TRBV18 and TRBJ2-1; D gene uncertain. Germline lookup yields CDR1 KGHSH and CDR2 LQKENI. The CDR3 consists of 13 residues. V gave up 0 bases and J gave up 8 bases, with 8 bases separating them. The CDR3 protein is CASSPPEMDEQFF. In DNA form, the CDR3 reads TGTGCCAGCTCACCACCGGAGATGGATGAGCAGTTCTTC.

The chain recombines TRBV18 with TRBJ2-3, with 14 bases identical to TRBD2. CDR1 is KGHSH and CDR2 is LQKENI in the germline V gene. With 2 bases clipped from V and 4 bases from J, the junction kept 5 bases outside the gene matches. The CDR3 is 17 amino acids. The CDR3 coding sequence is TGTGCCAGCTCACCAGGGACTAGCGGGAGAGGGGCAGATACGCAGTATTTT. Amino acids: CASSPGTSGRGADTQYF.

The V call is TRBV27, the J call TRBJ2-7, with TRBD2 matching over 10 bases. Germline V lookup: CDR1 MNHEY, CDR2 SMNVEV (reference sequence). The CDR3 spans 16 residues. V dropped 10 bases and J dropped 3; count of bases not matched to a gene: 15. CDR3 amino acids: CATLGASSGSIYEQYF. CDR3 nucleotide sequence: TGTGCCACTTTAGGGGCGTCTAGCGGGAGTATCTACGAGCAGTACTTC.

The chain is built from TRBV20-1 and TRBJ1-1; D possibly corresponds to TRBD1 (5 bases). This CDR3 region has 10 residues. The germline V gene encodes CDR1 DFQATT and CDR2 SNEGSKA (reference sequence). Trimming shortened V by 4 bases and J by 10 bases, and 10 bases separated the two germline ends. Here the CDR3 DNA reads TGCAGTGCTATGGAGCAGGGAGCTTTCTTT. It is translated as CSAMEQGAFF.

The V gene is TRBV2, the J gene TRBJ2-5; D may match TRBD1 or TRBD2 (6 bases each). Per the germline V gene, CDR1 is SNHLY and CDR2 is FYNNEI. The V end lost 8 bases, the J end lost 10 bases, and 20 bases lay between the germline ends. The CDR3 totals 13 residues. CDR3 nucleotide sequence: TGTGCCAGCGGAGGGGACACACGGATGGTCCAGTACTTC. Its protein is CASGGDTRMVQYF.

CDR3: CASSSPSLSMTSYGYTF. The DNA of the CDR3 is TGTGCCAGCAGCTCACCATCCCTTAGCATGACAAGCTATGGCTACACCTTC. The gene calls are TRBV21-1 and TRBJ1-2. TRBV21-1 is annotated as a pseudogene. This CDR3 is 17 amino acids long.

This sequence joins TRBV27 and TRBJ1-1, with D unresolved. Trimming cost V 0 bases and J 11 bases, with 16 bases left between them. Germline-derived CDR1 and CDR2 are MNHEY and SMNVEV (reference sequence). This CDR3 is built from 14 residues. The CDR3 is CASSLSSISVAAFF. The CDR3 DNA reads as TGTGCCAGCAGTTTATCGAGTATTTCTGTAGCGGCTTTCTTT.

The chain joins TRBV6-6 to TRBJ2-7; D is uncertain. Trimming left V 2 bases short and J 0 bases short, with 14 bases between. The CDR3 has 16 residues. CDR1 and CDR2 from the germline V gene are MNHNY and SVGAGI (reference sequence). The CDR3 loop is CASSYGPALGSYEQYF. The CDR3 DNA reads as TGTGCCAGCAGTTACGGCCCAGCTTTGGGCTCCTACGAGCAGTACTTC.

This clone was detected only once. The rearrangement links TRBV11-2 to TRBJ2-2; D uncertain. V was clipped by 1 base and J by 1 base, with 7 bases between them. Germline loops: CDR1 SGHAT, CDR2 FQNNGV. The CDR3 covers 15 residues. CDR3 nucleotides: TGTGCCAGCAGCTTAGTTTGGGGGAACACCGGGGAGCTGTTTTTT. Its translation: CASSLVWGNTGELFF.

This clone was seen only once. The rearrangement joins TRBV5-1 to TRBJ2-1; 11 bases are a match to TRBD1. CDR1 is SGHRS and CDR2 is YFSETQ in the germline V gene. The V segment lost 4 bases and the J segment 8 bases; nucleotides outside the gene matches: 8. The CDR3 extends over 15 amino acids. The CDR3: CASSPGRTGGDEQFF. CDR3 nucleotides: TGCGCCAGCAGCCCTGGAAGGACAGGGGGCGATGAGCAGTTCTTC.

J is TRBJ2-2 and V is TRBV21-1; the D call TRBD2 from the table was never checked on the DNA. TRBV21-1 is assigned pseudogene status. The CDR3 length is 17 residues. For the CDR3, the DNA is TGTGCCAGCAGCAAAGCGACTAGCGGGATGAACACCGGGGAGCTGTTTTTT. Protein product: CASSKATSGMNTGELFF.